These 18 T cell receptor beta chains were sequenced from one sample in a study of PD-L1 blockade in urothelial cancer. The time point is: peripheral blood 6 weeks after treatment start. Libraries were prepared by immunoSEQ multiplex PCR; TCRdb keeps only in-frame clonotypes and omits some of them. The sample includes just under 45,000 clones, roughly four fifths of them seen just once. The input for sequencing was PBMCs, taken around atezolizumab (anti-PD-L1) treatment. These receptors all stem from a man aged 55 to 69 with urothelial cancer.

The CDR3 loop reads CASSVGGGGYNEQFF. Here the CDR3 DNA reads TGTGCCAGCAGCGTAGGCGGGGGAGGTTACAATGAGCAGTTCTTC. The V gene is TRBV9, the J gene TRBJ2-1; TRBD2 matches at 7 bases. The CDR3 sequence is 15 residues long. Germline V gene lookup returns CDR1 SGDLS and CDR2 YYNGEE. V was pared by 0 bases and J by 4 bases, with 4 bases of the junction left unmatched.

The chain recombines TRBV6-1 with TRBJ2-4, with TRBD2 matching over 7 bases. Germline V gives CDR1 MNHNS, CDR2 SASEGT. CDR3 length: 16 residues. J was trimmed by 1 base and V by 2 bases; bases with no gene match: 5. The CDR3 bases are TGTGCCAGCAGTGAACGGGGGAGGGAGGCCAAAAACATTCAGTACTTC. Translation: CASSERGREAKNIQYF.

V and J are TRBV19 and TRBJ1-4; 8 bases align to TRBD1. After removal of 5 bases from V and 4 bases from J, the junction contained 6 bases not matched to a gene. Germline CDR1 reads LNHDA; CDR2 reads SQIVND (reference sequence). This CDR3 is 15 amino acids long. The CDR3 coding sequence is TGTGCCAGTAGTGAGGGGACAGGCTATAATGAAAAACTGTTTTTT. Residues: CASSEGTGYNEKLFF.

This clone was observed a handful of times. The chain has TRBV29-1 and TRBJ2-1; D might be TRBD2 (5 bases). Deletions cut 4 bases from V and 0 bases from J, with 13 bases between. The CDR3 runs to 15 residues. Germline lookup yields CDR1 SQVTM and CDR2 ANQGSEA. CDR3 DNA sequence: TGCAGCGTTGGAGACCCCGGGATCTCCTACAATGAGCAGTTCTTC. As protein: CSVGDPGISYNEQFF.

CDR3 in amino acids: CASSFLRGIMNTEAFF. As DNA, the CDR3 is TGTGCCAGCAGTTTTCTCAGGGGGATTATGAACACTGAAGCTTTCTTT. This chain uses TRBV28 with TRBJ1-1, with 7 positions matching TRBD1. The germline V gene encodes CDR1 MDHEN and CDR2 SYDVKM. After removal of 3 bases from V and 0 bases from J, the junction contained 7 bases not matched to a gene. This CDR3 has 16 residues.

The CDR3 region has the DNA TGTGCCAGCAGTTTATCGGGCCGGGCCAGCGGGGGAGATACGCAGTATTTT. Protein product: CASSLSGRASGGDTQYF. The chain couples TRBV28 to TRBJ2-3; 8 bases map to TRBD2. The CDR3 length is 17 residues. V dropped 1 base and J dropped 5; count of bases not matched to a gene: 11. Germline CDR1 is MDHEN and CDR2 is SYDVKM.

CDR3 residues: CSVEEGDTTVTF. As DNA, the CDR3 is TGCAGCGTTGAAGAGGGGGACACCACCGTGACTTTC. V is TRBV29-1 and J is TRBJ2-6, with D perhaps matching TRBD1 (6 bases). The CDR3 has 12 residues. CDR1 SQVTM and CDR2 ANQGSEA come from the germline V gene. The V end lost 0 bases, the J end lost 17 bases, and 14 bases lay between the germline ends.

This sequence joins TRBV7-9 and TRBJ2-1, with TRBD1 matching over 9 bases. The V gene's germline CDR1 is SEHNR and CDR2 FQNEAQ (reference sequence). Trimming removed 5 bases from V and 5 bases from J; junction bases left unmatched: 7. The CDR3 runs 15 residues. CDR3 residues: CASSPQGARNNEQFF. Written as DNA, the CDR3 is TGTGCCAGCAGCCCACAGGGGGCGAGGAACAATGAGCAGTTCTTC.

This chain uses TRBV19 with TRBJ2-1; D gene ambiguous. Germline lookup yields CDR1 LNHDA and CDR2 SQIVND (reference sequence). The CDR3 has 12 amino acids. The V end was cut by 6 bases, the J end by 7 bases, with 10 bases between. Written as DNA, the CDR3 is TGTGCCAGTAGCTTAGACTCGAATGAGCAGTTCTTC. This codes for CASSLDSNEQFF.

The J gene is TRBJ2-1, the V gene TRBV6-5; possible D gene TRBD1, 6 bases. The CDR3 covers 14 residues. CDR1 and CDR2 from the germline V gene are MNHEY and SVGAGI. V lost 6 bases, J lost 0 bases, and 9 bases lay in between. The CDR3 nucleotides read TGTGCCAGCAGGGGACATGGCTCCTACAATGAGCAGTTCTTC. This gives the protein CASRGHGSYNEQFF.

This chain uses TRBV5-1 with TRBJ2-1; 8 nucleotides match TRBD1. Losses at the gene ends were 2 bases for V and 5 bases for J; bases not matched to a gene: 3. From germline, CDR1 is SGHRS and CDR2 YFSETQ. This CDR3 has 14 residues. As DNA, the CDR3 is TGCGCCAGCAGCTTCCCGACAGGGGACAATGAGCAGTTCTTC. Its protein is CASSFPTGDNEQFF. Combining the CDR3 with reference TRBV5-1 and TRBJ2-1 gives the whole variable domain KAGVTQTPRYLIKTRGQQVTLSCSPISGHRSVSWYQQTPGQGLQFLFEYFSETQRNKGNFPGRFSGRQFSNSRSEMNVSTLELGDSALYLCASSFPTGDNEQFFGPGTRLTVL.

The chain employs TRBV7-9 and TRBJ2-5; D call uncertain. In germline, CDR1 is SEHNR, CDR2 FQNEAQ (reference sequence). The ends were cut back, 4 bases at V and 5 bases at J, with 11 bases in the middle. The CDR3 is 13 residues long. The DNA of the CDR3 is TGTGCCAGCAGCTCAAACCTCGCGGAGACCCAGTACTTC. This encodes CASSSNLAETQYF. Complete variable domain (other parts from reference TRBV7-9 and TRBJ2-5): DTGVSQNPRHKITKRGQNVTFRCDPISEHNRLYWYRQTLGQGPEFLTYFQNEAQLEKSRLLSDRFSAERPKGSFSTLEIQRTEQGDSAMYLCASSSNLAETQYFGPGTRLLVL.

This clone turned up a few times. The rearrangement uses TRBV4-1 and TRBJ1-6, with D perhaps TRBD1 (5 bases). CDR1 is MGHRA, CDR2 YSYEKL, per germline. V was pared by 4 bases and J by 7 bases, with 11 bases between. CDR3 size: 14 residues. The CDR3 DNA follows: TGCGCCAGCAGCCGGGGACTGCTCAATTCACCCCTCCACTTT. Protein product: CASSRGLLNSPLHF.

The chain links TRBV5-5 to TRBJ1-6; 7 bases map to TRBD1. This CDR3 region has 15 residues. Germline values: CDR1 SGHKS, CDR2 YYEKEE (reference sequence). V trimming: 5 bases; J trimming: 4 bases; junction bases outside the gene matches: 6. The DNA for the CDR3 is TGTGCCAGCAGTCCGACAGGGAGATATAATTCACCCCTCCACTTT. Translating gives CASSPTGRYNSPLHF.

Note on this clone: This specimen includes other DNA sequences encoding the same CDR3. The rearrangement links TRBV4-1 to TRBJ2-7; perhaps TRBD2 as D (6 bases). The CDR3 sequence is 16 residues long. Per germline, CDR1 MGHRA and CDR2 YSYEKL. The V gene lost 1 base and the J gene lost 0 bases, with 13 bases spanning the gap. In DNA, the CDR3 is TGCGCCAGCAGCCAAGGTGGAGGGATTAGCTCCTACGAGCAGTACTTC. It yields the protein CASSQGGGISSYEQYF.

V usage is TRBV9 and J usage is TRBJ2-6; D call uncertain. The V end lost 10 bases, the J end lost 0 bases, and 20 bases lay between the germline ends. The V gene's germline CDR1 is SGDLS and CDR2 YYNGEE. This CDR3 has 17 residues. CDR3 nucleotide sequence: TGTGCCTCAGCAGGCTACCTTGCTCTCTCTGGGGCCAACGTCCTGACTTTC. It codes for CASAGYLALSGANVLTF.

The chain links TRBV2 to TRBJ1-2; 7 bases match TRBD1. V lost 5 bases, J lost 4 bases, and 10 bases stayed unmatched. This CDR3 has 15 amino acids. The germline V gene encodes CDR1 SNHLY and CDR2 FYNNEI. CDR3 in amino acids: CASSWDSTSPYGYTF. As DNA, the CDR3 is TGTGCCAGCAGTTGGGACAGCACATCGCCCTATGGCTACACCTTC. The full variable domain, with the rest looked up from reference TRBV2 and TRBJ1-2, is EPEVTQTPSHQVTQMGQEVILRCVPISNHLYFYWYRQILGQKVEFLVSFYNNEISEKSEIFDDQFSVERPDGSNFTLKIRSTKLEDSAMYFCASSWDSTSPYGYTFGSGTRLTVV.

J is TRBJ2-3 and V is TRBV14, with D maybe TRBD1 (5 bases). This CDR3 region has 13 residues. Germline CDR1 reads SGHDN; CDR2 reads FVKESK. Trimming cost V 8 bases and J 1 base, with 10 bases left between them. CDR3 loop: CASGPTGTDTQYF. The CDR3 coding sequence is TGTGCCAGCGGACCGACAGGCACAGATACGCAGTATTTT.